This T cell receptor beta chain was identified in a study of beta chain features in type 1 diabetes. The authors reverse transcribed all of the isolated RNA, so sequencing captured expressed TCRB transcripts. TCRdb's copy holds only in-frame clones and misses some; the assay was immunoSEQ multiplex PCR. The data contain fewer than 900,000 clones, about a sixth of them singletons. V lost 7 bases to trimming and J lost 7 bases, with 13 bases between them. This CDR3 has 13 residues. Germline V gene lookup returns CDR1 MNHEY and CDR2 SVGAGI. Sequences were obtained from naive CD4+ T cells from blood. The rearrangement links TRBV6-5 to TRBJ2-2, with D possibly TRBD2 on 5 matching bases. The receptor was derived from a woman in her late teens or twenties in good health. The DNA of the CDR3 is TGTGCCAGCAATATGCGGGTGGGCGGGGAGCTGTTTTTT. Amino acid sequence: CASNMRVGGELFF.